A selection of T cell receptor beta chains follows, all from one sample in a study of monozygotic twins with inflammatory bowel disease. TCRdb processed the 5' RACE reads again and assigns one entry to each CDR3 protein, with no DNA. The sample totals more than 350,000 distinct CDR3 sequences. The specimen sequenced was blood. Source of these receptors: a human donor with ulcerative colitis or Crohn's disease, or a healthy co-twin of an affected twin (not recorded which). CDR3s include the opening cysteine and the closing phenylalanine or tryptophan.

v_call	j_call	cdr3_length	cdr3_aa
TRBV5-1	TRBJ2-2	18	CASSLWGTGQPNTGELFF
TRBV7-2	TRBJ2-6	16	CASSLVWVSGANVLTF
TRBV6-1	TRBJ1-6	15	CASSRQAPINSPLHF
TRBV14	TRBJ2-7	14	CASSRKGSSYEQYF
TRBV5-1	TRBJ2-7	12	CASSAGRDEQYF
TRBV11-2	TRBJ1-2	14	CASSLVDKDYGYTF
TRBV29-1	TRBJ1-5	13	CSVQTGGAEPQHF
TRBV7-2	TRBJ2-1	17	CASSRVTSGGARNEQFF
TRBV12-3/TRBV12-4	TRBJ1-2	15	CASTGQGAPSYGYTF
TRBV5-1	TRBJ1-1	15	CASSGGQGLGRVAFF
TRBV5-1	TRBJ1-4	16	CASRSSPSEWGEKLFF
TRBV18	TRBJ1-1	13	CASSPAPAEWAFF
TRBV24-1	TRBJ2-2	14	CATRSTGATGELFF
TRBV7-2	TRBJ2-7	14	CASSTRTDSYEQYF
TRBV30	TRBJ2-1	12	CAWSFRVNEQFF
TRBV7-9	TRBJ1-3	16	CASSTWTDQLLNTIYF
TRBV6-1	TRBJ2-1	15	CASSPRSLRFDEQFF
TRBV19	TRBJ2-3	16	CASSSHGQGGTDTQYF
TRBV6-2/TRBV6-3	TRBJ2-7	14	CASSYTSGAYEQYF
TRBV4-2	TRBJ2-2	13	CASSRGETGELFF
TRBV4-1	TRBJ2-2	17	CASSQAASGVPTGELFF
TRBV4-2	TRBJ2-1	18	CASNPGQGSGRAYNEQFF
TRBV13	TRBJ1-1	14	CASSWEGLSTEAFF
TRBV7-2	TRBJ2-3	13	CASSRERDGTQYF
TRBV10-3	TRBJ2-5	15	CAISVTPGYQETQYF
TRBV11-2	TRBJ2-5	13	CASSYSYEETQYF
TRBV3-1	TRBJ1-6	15	CASSPQTGRNSPLHF
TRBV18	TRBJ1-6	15	CASSAAVSYNSPLHF
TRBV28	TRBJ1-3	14	CASRDSVSGNTIYF
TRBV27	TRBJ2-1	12	CASRKVGGEQFF
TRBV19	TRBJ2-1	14	CASRSSGVYNEQFF
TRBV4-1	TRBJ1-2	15	CASSQDPGVGNGYTF
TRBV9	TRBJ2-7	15	CASSGGDRGSYEQYF
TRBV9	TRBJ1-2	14	CASSRITTGDGYTF
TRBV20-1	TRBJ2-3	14	CSASRPDWVRTQYF
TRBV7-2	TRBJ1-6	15	CASSITTVDNSPLHF
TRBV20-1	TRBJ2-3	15	CSAGSNGGTTDTQYF
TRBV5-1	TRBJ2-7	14	CASSYGGLASEQYF
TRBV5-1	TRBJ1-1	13	CASSEDRNTEAFF
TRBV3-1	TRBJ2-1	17	CASSPMGLAGEANEQFF
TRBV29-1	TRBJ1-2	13	CSADITGFHGYTF
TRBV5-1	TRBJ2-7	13	CASSFDHSYEQYF
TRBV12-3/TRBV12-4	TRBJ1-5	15	CASSFRQGRFQPQHF
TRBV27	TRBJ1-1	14	CASSSTGSNTEAFF
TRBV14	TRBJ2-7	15	CASSQLAGDRYEQYF
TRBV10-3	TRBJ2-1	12	CAIRNGNNEQFF